This T cell receptor beta chain was obtained from a study of control samples from healthy donors and cancer patients. This CDR3 comprises 16 residues. V was clipped by 1 base and J by 0 bases, with 7 bases between them. Germline V gene data show CDR1 as SGHAT and CDR2 as FQNNGV. The table came from immunoSEQ multiplex PCR; TCRdb's copy has only in-frame clones and leaves some out. Counted here are 70,000 to 75,000 clones, about 94% occurring once; the ten biggest clones make up around 2.8%. Sequencing was performed on blood. The clonotype comes from a woman younger than 45 in good health. The gene calls are TRBV11-2 and TRBJ1-6, with D unclear. This CDR3 reads CASSLAFSSYNSPLHF. CDR3 DNA sequence: TGTGCCAGCAGCTTAGCATTCAGCTCCTATAATTCACCCCTCCACTTT.